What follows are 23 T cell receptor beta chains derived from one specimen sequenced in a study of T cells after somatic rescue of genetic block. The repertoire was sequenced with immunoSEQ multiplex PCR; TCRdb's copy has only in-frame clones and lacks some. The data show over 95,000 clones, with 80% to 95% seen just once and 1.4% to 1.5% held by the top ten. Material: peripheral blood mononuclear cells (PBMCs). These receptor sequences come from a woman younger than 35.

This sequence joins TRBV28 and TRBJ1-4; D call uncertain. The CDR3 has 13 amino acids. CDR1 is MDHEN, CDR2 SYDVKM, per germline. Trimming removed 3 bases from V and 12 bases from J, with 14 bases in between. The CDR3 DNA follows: TGTGCCAGCAGTTTGGGGTCCGGGAGGGAACTGTTTTTT. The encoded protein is CASSLGSGRELFF.

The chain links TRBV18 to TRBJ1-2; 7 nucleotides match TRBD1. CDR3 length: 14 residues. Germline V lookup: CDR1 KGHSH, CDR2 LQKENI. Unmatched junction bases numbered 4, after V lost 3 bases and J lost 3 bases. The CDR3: CASSPGQTDYGYTF. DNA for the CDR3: TGTGCCAGCTCACCGGGACAGACGGACTATGGCTACACCTTC.

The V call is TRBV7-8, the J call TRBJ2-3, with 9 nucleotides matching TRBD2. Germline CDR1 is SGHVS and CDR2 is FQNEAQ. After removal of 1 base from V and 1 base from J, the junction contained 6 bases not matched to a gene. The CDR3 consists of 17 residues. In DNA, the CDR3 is TGTGCCAGCAGCTTAGAAGTATCTAGCGGGGGCACAGATACGCAGTATTTT. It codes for CASSLEVSSGGTDTQYF.

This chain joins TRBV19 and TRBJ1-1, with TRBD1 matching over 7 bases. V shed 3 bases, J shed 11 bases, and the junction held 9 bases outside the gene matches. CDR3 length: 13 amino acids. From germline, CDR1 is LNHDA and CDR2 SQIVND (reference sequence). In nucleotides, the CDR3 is TGTGCCAGTAGTATCACGACAGGGCGGGGGGCTTTCTTT. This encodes CASSITTGRGAFF.

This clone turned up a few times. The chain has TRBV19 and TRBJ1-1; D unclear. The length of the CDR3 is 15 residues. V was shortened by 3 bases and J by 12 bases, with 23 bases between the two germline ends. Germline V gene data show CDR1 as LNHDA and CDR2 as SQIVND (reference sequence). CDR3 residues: CASSMAHYTADKTFF. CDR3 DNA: TGTGCCAGTAGTATGGCTCACTACACCGCCGATAAAACTTTCTTT.

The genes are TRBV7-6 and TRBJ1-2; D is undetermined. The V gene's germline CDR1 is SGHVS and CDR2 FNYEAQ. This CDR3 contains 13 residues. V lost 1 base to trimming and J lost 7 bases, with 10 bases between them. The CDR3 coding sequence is TGTGCCAGCAGCTTAGATTCAGCAGGTGGCTACACCTTC. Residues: CASSLDSAGGYTF.

In DNA form, the CDR3 reads TGTGCCAGCAGCGCCGGCCGGGGGGTAGCCTCTAGAGGCTACACCTTC. It yields the protein CASSAGRGVASRGYTF. The V gene is TRBV9, the J gene TRBJ1-2, with D perhaps TRBD1 (5 bases). The CDR3 has 16 residues. Trimming took off 3 bases at V and 8 bases at J, with 23 bases between the two ends. The V gene's germline CDR1 is SGDLS and CDR2 YYNGEE.

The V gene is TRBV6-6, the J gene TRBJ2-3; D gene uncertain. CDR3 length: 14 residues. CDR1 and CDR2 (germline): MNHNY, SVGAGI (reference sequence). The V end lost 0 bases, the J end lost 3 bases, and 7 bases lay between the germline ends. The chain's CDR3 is CASSYSGRTDTQYF. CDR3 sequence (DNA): TGTGCCAGCAGTTACTCTGGAAGGACAGATACGCAGTATTTT.

The CDR3 coding sequence is TGCGCCAGCAGCTGGCCCAGGGACGGAGACTATGGCTACACCTTC. Protein product: CASSWPRDGDYGYTF. The chain joins TRBV5-1 to TRBJ1-2, with a weak D call TRBD1 (5 bases). This CDR3 has 15 residues. V was cut by 3 bases and J by 3 bases, with 15 bases left in between. Germline CDR1 SGHRS, CDR2 YFSETQ.

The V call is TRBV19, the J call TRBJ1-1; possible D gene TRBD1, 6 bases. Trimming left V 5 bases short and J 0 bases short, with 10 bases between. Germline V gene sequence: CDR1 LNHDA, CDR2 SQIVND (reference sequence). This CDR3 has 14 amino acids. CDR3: CASSSNRVNTEAFF. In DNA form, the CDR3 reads TGTGCCAGTAGTTCCAACAGGGTGAACACTGAAGCTTTCTTT.

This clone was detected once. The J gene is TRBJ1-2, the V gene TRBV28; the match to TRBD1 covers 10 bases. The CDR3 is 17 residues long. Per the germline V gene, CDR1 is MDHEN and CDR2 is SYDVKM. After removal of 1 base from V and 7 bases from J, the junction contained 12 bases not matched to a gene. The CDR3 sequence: CASSLSTPGQGWGGYTF. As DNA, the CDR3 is TGTGCCAGCAGTTTATCTACCCCGGGACAGGGGTGGGGTGGCTACACCTTC.

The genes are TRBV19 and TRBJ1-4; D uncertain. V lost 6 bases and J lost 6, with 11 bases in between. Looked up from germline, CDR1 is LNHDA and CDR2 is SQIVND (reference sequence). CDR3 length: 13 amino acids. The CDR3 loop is CASSGEVYEKLFF. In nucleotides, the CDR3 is TGTGCCAGTAGCGGGGAGGTATATGAAAAACTGTTTTTT. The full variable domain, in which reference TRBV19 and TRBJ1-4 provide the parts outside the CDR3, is DGGITQSPKYLFRKEGQNVTLSCEQNLNHDAMYWYRQDPGQGLRLIYYSQIVNDFQKGDIAEGYSVSREKKESFPLTVTSAQKNPTAFYLCASSGEVYEKLFFGSGTQLSVL.

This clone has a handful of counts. The CDR3: CSAGQLEAFF. CDR3 nucleotides: TGCAGCGCCGGACAGCTTGAAGCTTTCTTT. The chain combines TRBV29-1 with TRBJ1-1, with a weak D call TRBD1 (6 bases). The CDR3 has 10 residues. Germline lookup yields CDR1 SQVTM and CDR2 ANQGSEA. Trimming stripped 7 bases from V and 7 bases from J, with 10 bases between.

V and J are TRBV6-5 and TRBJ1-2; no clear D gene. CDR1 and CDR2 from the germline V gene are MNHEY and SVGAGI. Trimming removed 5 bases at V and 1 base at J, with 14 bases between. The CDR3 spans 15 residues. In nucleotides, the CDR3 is TGTGCCAGCAGTGCCCCCTGGGGTAGTAACTATGGCTACACCTTC. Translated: CASSAPWGSNYGYTF.

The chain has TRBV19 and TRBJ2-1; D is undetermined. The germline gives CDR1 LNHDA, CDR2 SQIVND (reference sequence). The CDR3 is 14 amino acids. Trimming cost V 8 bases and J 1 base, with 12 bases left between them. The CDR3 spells CASSPQASYNEQFF. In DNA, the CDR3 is TGTGCCAGTTCGCCCCAGGCATCCTACAATGAGCAGTTCTTC. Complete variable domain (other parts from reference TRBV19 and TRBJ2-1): DGGITQSPKYLFRKEGQNVTLSCEQNLNHDAMYWYRQDPGQGLRLIYYSQIVNDFQKGDIAEGYSVSREKKESFPLTVTSAQKNPTAFYLCASSPQASYNEQFFGPGTRLTVL.

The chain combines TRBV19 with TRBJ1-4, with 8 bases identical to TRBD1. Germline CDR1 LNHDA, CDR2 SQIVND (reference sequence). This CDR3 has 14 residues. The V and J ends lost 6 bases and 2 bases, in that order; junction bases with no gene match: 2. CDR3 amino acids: CASRRTGTNEKLFF. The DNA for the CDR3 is TGTGCCAGTAGGAGGACAGGGACTAATGAAAAACTGTTTTTT.

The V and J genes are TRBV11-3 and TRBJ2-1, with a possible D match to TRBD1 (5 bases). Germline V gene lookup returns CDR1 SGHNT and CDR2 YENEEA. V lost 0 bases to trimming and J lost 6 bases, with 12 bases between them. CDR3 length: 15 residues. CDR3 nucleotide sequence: TGTGCCAGCAGCTTAGAGCCAGGGTGGGGCAATGAGCAGTTCTTC. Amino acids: CASSLEPGWGNEQFF. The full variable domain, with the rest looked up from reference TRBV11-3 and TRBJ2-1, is EAGVVQSPRYKIIEKKQPVAFWCNPISGHNTLYWYLQNLGQGPELLIRYENEEAVDDSQLPKDRFSAERLKGVDSTLKIQPAELGDSAVYLCASSLEPGWGNEQFFGPGTRLTVL.

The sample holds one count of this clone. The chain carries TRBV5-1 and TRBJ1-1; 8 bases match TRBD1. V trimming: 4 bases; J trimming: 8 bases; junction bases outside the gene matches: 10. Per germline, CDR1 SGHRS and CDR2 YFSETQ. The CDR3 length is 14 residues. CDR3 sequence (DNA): TGCGCCAGCAGCCCCCAGGGGGCGGGTAACGAAGCTTTCTTT. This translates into CASSPQGAGNEAFF. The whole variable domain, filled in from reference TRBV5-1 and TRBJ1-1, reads KAGVTQTPRYLIKTRGQQVTLSCSPISGHRSVSWYQQTPGQGLQFLFEYFSETQRNKGNFPGRFSGRQFSNSRSEMNVSTLELGDSALYLCASSPQGAGNEAFFGQGTRLTVV.

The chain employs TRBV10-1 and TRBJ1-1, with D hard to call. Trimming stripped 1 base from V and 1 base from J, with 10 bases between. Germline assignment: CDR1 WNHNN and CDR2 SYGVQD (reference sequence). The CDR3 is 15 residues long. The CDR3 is CASSEFAGSNTEAFF. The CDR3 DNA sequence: TGCGCCAGCAGTGAGTTTGCCGGATCGAACACTGAAGCTTTCTTT.

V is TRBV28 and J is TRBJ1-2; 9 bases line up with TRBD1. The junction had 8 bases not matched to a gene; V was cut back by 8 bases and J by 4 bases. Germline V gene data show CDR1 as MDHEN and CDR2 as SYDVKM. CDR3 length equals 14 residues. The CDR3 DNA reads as TGTGCCAGCGTACAGGGGGCAAGTGGCTATGGCTACACCTTC. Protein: CASVQGASGYGYTF.

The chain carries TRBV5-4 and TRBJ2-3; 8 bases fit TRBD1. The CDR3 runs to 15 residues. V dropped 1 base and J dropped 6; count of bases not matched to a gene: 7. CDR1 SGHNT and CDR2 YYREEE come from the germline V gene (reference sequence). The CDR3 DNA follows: TGTGCCAGCAGCTTGCAGCAGGGGGCTAGGGATACGCAGTATTTT. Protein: CASSLQQGARDTQYF.

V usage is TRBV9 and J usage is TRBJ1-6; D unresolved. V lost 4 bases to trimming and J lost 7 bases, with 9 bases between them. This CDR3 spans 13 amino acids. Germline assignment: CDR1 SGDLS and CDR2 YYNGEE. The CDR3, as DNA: TGTGCCAGCAGCCCATACACCAATTCACCCCTCCACTTT. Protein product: CASSPYTNSPLHF.

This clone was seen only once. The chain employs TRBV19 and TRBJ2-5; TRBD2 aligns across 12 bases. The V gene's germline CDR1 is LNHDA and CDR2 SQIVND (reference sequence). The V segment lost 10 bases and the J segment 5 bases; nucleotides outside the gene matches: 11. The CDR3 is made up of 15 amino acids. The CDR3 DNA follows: TGTGCCACTTCCGGCCTAGCGGGGGGGTGGGAGACCCAGTACTTC. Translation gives CATSGLAGGWETQYF.